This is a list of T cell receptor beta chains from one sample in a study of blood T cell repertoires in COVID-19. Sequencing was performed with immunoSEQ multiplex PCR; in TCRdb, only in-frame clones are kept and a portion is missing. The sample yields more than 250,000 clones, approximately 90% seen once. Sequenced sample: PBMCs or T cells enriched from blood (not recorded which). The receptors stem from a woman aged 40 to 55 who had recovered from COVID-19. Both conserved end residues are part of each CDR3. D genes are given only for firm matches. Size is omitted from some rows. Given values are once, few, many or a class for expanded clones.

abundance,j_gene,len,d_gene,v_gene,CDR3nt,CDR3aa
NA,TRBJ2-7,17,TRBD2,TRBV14,TGTGCCAGCAGCCCCAGTTGGGCTAGCGGGAGACTCCACGAGCAGTACTTC,CASSPSWASGRLHEQYF
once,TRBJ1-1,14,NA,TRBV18,TGTGCCAGCTCACGCGACAGAAAGAACACTGAAGCTTTCTTT,CASSRDRKNTEAFF
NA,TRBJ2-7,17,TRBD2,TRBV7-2,TGTGCCAGCAGCTTGATGCCAAGGAGCGGGGGCACCTACGAGCAGTACTTC,CASSLMPRSGGTYEQYF
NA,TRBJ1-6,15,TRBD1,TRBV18,TGTGCCAGCTCACCACGGGAAGGGGGCGTTTCACCCCTCCACTTT,CASSPREGGVSPLHF
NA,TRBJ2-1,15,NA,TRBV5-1,TGCGCCAGCAGCTCCACTGAGGATGCGATCCATGAGCAGTTCTTC,CASSSTEDAIHEQFF
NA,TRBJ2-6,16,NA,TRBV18,TGTGCCAGCTCACAATACGGGGTCTCTGGGGCCAACGTCCTGACTTTC,CASSQYGVSGANVLTF
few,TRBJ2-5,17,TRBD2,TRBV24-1,TGTGCCACCAGTGATTCACTAGCGGGAGACCCCCAAGAGACCCAGTACTTC,CATSDSLAGDPQETQYF
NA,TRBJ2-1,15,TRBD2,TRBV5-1,TGCGCCAGCAGCTCGGTGGGAGGGGCCTACAATGAGCAGTTCTTC,CASSSVGGAYNEQFF
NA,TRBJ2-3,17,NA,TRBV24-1,TGTGCCACCAGTGACCCCACCCCCGGCGGGCAGTTTTCAGGGCAGTATTTT,CATSDPTPGGQFSGQYF
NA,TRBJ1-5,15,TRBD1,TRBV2,TGTGCCAGCAGTGAAGAACGGGCAGGGGGCCAGCCCCAGCATTTT,CASSEERAGGQPQHF
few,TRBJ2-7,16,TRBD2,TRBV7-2,TGTGCCAGCAGCCCGCGGACTAGCGGGAGCTCATACGAGCAGTACTTC,CASSPRTSGSSYEQYF
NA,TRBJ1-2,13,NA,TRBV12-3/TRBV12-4,TGTGCCAGCAGCCGACAGTTAAACTATGGCTACACCTTC,CASSRQLNYGYTF
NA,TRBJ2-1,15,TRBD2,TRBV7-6,TGTGCCAGCAGCTTAGCGGGGGGGTTCGACAATGAGCAGTTCTTC,CASSLAGGFDNEQFF
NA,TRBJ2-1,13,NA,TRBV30,TGTGCCTGGAGTCGATCCGGCTACAATGAGCAGTTCTTC,CAWSRSGYNEQFF
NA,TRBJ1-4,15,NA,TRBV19,TGTGCCAGTAGTGATGGCACAGCAACTAATGAAAAACTGTTTTTT,CASSDGTATNEKLFF
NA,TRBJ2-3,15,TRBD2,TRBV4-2,TGTGCCAGCAGCCAAGTTCTAGCGGGAGCAGATACGCAGTATTTT,CASSQVLAGADTQYF
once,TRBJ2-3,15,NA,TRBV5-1,TGCGCCAGCAGCTTGGTTGCAGTTAGCACAGATACGCAGTATTTT,CASSLVAVSTDTQYF
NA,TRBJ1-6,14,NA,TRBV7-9,TGTGCCAGCAGCTTAGCACAGCGGAATTCACCCCTCCACTTT,CASSLAQRNSPLHF
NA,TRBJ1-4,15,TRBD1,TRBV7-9,TGTGCCAGCAGCCCCAACACAGGGGGCCGTGAAAAACTGTTTTTT,CASSPNTGGREKLFF
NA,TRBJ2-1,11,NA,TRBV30,TGTGCCTGGAGTTTAGGGGCGCCACAGTTCTTC,CAWSLGAPQFF
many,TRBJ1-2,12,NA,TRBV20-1,TGCAGTGCTAGTAGGTCAGGTGAAGGCTACACCTTC,CSASRSGEGYTF
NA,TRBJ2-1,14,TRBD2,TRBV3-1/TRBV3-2,TGTGCCAGCAGTCCGGGACTAGCTTACAATGAGCAGTTCTTC,CASSPGLAYNEQFF
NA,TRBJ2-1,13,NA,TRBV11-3,TGTGCCAGCAGCCCGCGGCCCTCTAATGAGCAGTTCTTC,CASSPRPSNEQFF
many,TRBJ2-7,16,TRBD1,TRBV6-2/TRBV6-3,TGTGCCAGCAGTTACTCCACGGGACAGGGGTCTGGCGAGCAGTACTTC,CASSYSTGQGSGEQYF
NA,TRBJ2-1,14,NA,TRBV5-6,TGTGCCAGCAGCCCCCGAGGAAGGAACGATGAGCAGTTCTTC,CASSPRGRNDEQFF
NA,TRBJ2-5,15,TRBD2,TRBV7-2,TGTGCCAGCAGCTCGACTAGCGGGAGTCCTAAGACCCAGTACTTC,CASSSTSGSPKTQYF
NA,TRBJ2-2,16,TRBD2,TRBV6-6,TGTGCCAGCAGGCCCCCGGGACTAGCGAACACCGGGGAGCTGTTTTTT,CASRPPGLANTGELFF
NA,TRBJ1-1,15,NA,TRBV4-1,TGCGCCAGCAGCCAAGATCCTGCAGGGATTGATGAAGCTTTCTTT,CASSQDPAGIDEAFF
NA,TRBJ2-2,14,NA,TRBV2,TGTGCCAGCAGCTTGGAGGATTTCACCGGGGAGCTGTTTTTT,CASSLEDFTGELFF
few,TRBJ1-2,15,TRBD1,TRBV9,TGTGCCAGCAGCGTAGCCAAGGACAGGGCGTATGGCTACACCTTC,CASSVAKDRAYGYTF
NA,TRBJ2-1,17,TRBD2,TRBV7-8,TGTGCCAGCAGCCCAATTGGGACTAGCGGTCCCTACAATGAGCAGTTCTTC,CASSPIGTSGPYNEQFF
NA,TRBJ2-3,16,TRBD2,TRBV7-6,TGTGCCAGCAGCTTAGTTGGGGCGGGGGTAACAGATACGCAGTATTTT,CASSLVGAGVTDTQYF
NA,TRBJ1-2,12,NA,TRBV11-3,TGTGCCGGGCTCGCGGGGGGATCTGGCTACACCTTC,CAGLAGGSGYTF
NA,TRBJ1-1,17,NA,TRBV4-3,TGCGCCAGCAGCCAAGGGTCGGGGGTTTCCGGAGTCACTGAAGCTTTCTTT,CASSQGSGVSGVTEAFF
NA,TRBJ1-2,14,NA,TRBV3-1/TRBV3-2,TGTGCCAGCAGCCCCCCGGGAGGGTCCTATGGCTACACCTTC,CASSPPGGSYGYTF
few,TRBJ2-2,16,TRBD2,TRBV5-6,TGTGCCAGCGCCAGGGCCTCTAGCGGATACACCGGGGAGCTGTTTTTT,CASARASSGYTGELFF
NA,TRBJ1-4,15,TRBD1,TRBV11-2,TGTGCCAGCAGCTCCATGCAGGGGGCTCGAGAAAAACTGTTTTTT,CASSSMQGAREKLFF
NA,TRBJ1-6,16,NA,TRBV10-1,TGCGCCAGCAAGGAGACAGGTTTCTCCTATAATTCACCCCTCCACTTT,CASKETGFSYNSPLHF
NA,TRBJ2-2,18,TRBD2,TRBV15,TGTGCCACCAGCAGAGATCGACCGGGCGGGGGGAACACCGGGGAGCTGTTTTTT,CATSRDRPGGGNTGELFF
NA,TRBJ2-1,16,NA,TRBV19,TGTGCCAGTAGTCGAGGGGGAGTCCAACTTTACAATGAGCAGTTCTTC,CASSRGGVQLYNEQFF
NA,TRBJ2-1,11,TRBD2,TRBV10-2,TGCGCCAGCAGTGAGAGCGGGAGTCAGTTCTTC,CASSESGSQFF
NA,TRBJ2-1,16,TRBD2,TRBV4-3,TGCGCCAGCAGCCAACTCGGACTAGCGGCAAACAATGAGCAGTTCTTC,CASSQLGLAANNEQFF